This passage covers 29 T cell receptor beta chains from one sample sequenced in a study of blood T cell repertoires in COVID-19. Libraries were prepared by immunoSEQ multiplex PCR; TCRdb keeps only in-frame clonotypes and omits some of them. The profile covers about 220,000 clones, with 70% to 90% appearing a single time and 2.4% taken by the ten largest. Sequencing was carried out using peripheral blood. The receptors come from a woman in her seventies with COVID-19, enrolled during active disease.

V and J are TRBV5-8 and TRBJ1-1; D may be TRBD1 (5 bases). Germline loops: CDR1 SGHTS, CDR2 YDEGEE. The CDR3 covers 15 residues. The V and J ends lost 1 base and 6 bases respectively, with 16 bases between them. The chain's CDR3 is CASSLWGRDGPEAFF. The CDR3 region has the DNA TGTGCCAGCAGCTTGTGGGGCAGGGATGGTCCTGAAGCTTTCTTT.

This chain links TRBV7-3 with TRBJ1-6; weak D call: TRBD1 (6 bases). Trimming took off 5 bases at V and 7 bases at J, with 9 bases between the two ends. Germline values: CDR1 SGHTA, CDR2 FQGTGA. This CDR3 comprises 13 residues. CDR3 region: CASSPGTNSPLHF. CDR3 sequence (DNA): TGTGCCAGCAGCCCAGGGACAAATTCACCCCTCCACTTT.

CDR3 nucleotides: TGTGCCAGCAGCTCTAGACTGACAGGGTCCTACAATGAGCAGTTCTTC. Encoded protein: CASSSRLTGSYNEQFF. The chain employs TRBV7-9 and TRBJ2-1, with 7 bases lining up with TRBD1. CDR1 and CDR2 (germline): SEHNR, FQNEAQ (reference sequence). After removal of 4 bases from V and 1 base from J, the junction contained 7 bases not matched to a gene. The CDR3 is 16 amino acids. The full variable domain, completed using reference TRBV7-9 and TRBJ2-1, is DTGVSQNPRHKITKRGQNVTFRCDPISEHNRLYWYRQTLGQGPEFLTYFQNEAQLEKSRLLSDRFSAERPKGSFSTLEIQRTEQGDSAMYLCASSSRLTGSYNEQFFGPGTRLTVL.

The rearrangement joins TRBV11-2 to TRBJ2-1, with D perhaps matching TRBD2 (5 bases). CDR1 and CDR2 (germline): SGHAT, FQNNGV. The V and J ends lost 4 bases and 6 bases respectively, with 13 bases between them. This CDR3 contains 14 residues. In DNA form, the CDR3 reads TGTGCCAGCAGCTCGCGGGCCCCCGGCAATGAGCAGTTCTTC. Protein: CASSSRAPGNEQFF.

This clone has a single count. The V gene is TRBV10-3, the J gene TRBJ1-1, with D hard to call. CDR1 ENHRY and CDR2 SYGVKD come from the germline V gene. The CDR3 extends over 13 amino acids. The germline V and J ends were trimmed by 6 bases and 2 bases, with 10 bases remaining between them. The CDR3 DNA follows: TGTGCCATCAGGCGCCAGGAAAACACTGAAGCTTTCTTT. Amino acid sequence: CAIRRQENTEAFF.

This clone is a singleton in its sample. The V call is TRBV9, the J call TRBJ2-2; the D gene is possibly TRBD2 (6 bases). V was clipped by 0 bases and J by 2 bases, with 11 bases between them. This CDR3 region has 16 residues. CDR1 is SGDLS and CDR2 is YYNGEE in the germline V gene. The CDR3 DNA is TGTGCCAGCAGCGTAGTGGCGGGACTTAACACCGGGGAGCTGTTTTTT. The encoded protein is CASSVVAGLNTGELFF.

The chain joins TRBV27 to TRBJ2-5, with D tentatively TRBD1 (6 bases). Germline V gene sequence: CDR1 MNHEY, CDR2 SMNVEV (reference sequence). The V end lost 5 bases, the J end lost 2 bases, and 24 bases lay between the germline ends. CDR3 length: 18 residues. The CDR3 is CASSPGTAGEGGQETQYF. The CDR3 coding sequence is TGTGCCAGCAGTCCCGGTACAGCAGGGGAAGGTGGACAAGAGACCCAGTACTTC.

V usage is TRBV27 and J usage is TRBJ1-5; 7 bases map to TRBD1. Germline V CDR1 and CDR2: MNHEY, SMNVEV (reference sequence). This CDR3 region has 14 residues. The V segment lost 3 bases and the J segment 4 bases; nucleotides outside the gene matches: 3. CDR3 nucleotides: TGTGCCAGCAGTTTGGGGGGACAGAATCAGCCCCAGCATTTT. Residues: CASSLGGQNQPQHF.

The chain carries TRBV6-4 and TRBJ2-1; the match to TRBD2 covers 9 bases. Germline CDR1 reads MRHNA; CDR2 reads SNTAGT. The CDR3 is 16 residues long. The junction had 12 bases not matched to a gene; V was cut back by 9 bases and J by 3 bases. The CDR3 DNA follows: TGTGCCAGTGGGCCCGGGGGAGCGGGGGGCTACAATGAGCAGTTCTTC. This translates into CASGPGGAGGYNEQFF.

The CDR3 sequence: CASSHPQSSYEQYF. The DNA of the CDR3 is TGCGCCAGCAGCCATCCGCAGTCCTCCTACGAGCAGTACTTC. This chain links TRBV4-1 with TRBJ2-7, with D unclear. Germline CDR1 MGHRA, CDR2 YSYEKL. This CDR3 comprises 14 residues. V dropped 3 bases and J dropped 0 bases, with 9 bases sitting between them.

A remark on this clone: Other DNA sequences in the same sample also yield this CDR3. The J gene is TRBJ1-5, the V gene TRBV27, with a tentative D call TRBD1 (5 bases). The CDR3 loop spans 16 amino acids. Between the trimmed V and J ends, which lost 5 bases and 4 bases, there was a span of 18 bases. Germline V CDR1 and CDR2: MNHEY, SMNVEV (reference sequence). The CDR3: CASSPQGGLGNQPQHF. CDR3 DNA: TGTGCCAGCAGTCCCCAGGGAGGTCTGGGGAATCAGCCCCAGCATTTT.

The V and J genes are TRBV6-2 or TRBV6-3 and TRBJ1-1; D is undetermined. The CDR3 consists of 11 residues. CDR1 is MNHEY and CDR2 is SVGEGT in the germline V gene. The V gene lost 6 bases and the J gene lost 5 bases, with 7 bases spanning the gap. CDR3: CASSLRTEAFF. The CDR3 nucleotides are TGTGCCAGCAGCCTTCGGACTGAAGCTTTCTTT.

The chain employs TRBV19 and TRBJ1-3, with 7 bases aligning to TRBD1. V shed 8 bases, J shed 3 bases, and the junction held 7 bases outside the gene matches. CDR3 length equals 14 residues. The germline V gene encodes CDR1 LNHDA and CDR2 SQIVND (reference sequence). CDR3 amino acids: CASGRQGGGNTIYF. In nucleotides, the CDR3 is TGTGCCAGTGGTCGACAGGGAGGTGGAAACACCATATATTTT.

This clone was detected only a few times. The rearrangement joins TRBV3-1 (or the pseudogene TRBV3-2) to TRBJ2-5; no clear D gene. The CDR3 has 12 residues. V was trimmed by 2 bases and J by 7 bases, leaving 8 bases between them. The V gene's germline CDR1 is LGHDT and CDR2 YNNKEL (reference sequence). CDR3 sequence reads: CASSQISSTQYF. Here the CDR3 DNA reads TGTGCCAGCAGCCAAATTAGCTCGACCCAGTACTTC.

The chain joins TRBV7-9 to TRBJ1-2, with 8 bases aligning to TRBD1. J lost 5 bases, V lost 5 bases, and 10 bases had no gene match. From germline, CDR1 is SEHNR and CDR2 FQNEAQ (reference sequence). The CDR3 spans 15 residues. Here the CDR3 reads CASSPSLDRAYGYTF. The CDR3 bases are TGTGCCAGCAGCCCCTCCTTGGACAGGGCTTATGGCTACACCTTC.

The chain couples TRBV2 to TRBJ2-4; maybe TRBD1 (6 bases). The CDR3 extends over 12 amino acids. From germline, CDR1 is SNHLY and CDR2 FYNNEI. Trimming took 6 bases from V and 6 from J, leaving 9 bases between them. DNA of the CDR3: TGTGCCAGCAGCCCAGGGGTAAACATTCAGTACTTC. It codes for CASSPGVNIQYF.

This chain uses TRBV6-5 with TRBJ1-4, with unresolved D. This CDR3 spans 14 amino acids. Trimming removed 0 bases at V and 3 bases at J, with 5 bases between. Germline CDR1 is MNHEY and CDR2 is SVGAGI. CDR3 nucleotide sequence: TGTGCCAGCAGTTACTCCCAGGCTAATGAAAAACTGTTTTTT. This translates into CASSYSQANEKLFF.

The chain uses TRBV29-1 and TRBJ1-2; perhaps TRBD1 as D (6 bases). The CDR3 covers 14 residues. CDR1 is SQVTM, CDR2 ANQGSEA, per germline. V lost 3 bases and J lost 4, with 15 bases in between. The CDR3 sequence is CSVEKGEGSYGYTF. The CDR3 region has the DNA TGCAGCGTTGAGAAGGGGGAGGGCAGCTATGGCTACACCTTC. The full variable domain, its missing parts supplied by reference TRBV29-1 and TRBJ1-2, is SAVISQKPSRDICQRGTSLTIQCQVDSQVTMMFWYRQQPGQSLTLIATANQGSEATYESGFVIDKFPISRPNLTFSTLTVSNMSPEDSSIYLCSVEKGEGSYGYTFGSGTRLTVV.

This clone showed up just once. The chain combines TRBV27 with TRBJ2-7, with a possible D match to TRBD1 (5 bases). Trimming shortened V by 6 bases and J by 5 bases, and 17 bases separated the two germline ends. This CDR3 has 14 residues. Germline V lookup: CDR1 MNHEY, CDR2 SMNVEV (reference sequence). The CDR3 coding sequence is TGTGCCAGCAGCCGTATCAGGGCTTCGGACGAGCAGTACTTC. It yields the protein CASSRIRASDEQYF.

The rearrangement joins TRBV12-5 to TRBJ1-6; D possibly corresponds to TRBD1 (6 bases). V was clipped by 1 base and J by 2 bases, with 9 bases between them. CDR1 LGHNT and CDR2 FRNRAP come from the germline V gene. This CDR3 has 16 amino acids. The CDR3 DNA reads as TGTGCTAGTGGTTTGGCGGACAGTCCCTATAATTCACCCCTCCACTTT. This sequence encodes CASGLADSPYNSPLHF.

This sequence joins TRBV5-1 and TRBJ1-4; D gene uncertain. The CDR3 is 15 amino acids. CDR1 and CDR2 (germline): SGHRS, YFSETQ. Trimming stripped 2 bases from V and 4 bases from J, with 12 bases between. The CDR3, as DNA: TGCGCCAGCAGCTTTGGGTATAGCAGTAATGAAAAACTGTTTTTT. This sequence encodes CASSFGYSSNEKLFF.

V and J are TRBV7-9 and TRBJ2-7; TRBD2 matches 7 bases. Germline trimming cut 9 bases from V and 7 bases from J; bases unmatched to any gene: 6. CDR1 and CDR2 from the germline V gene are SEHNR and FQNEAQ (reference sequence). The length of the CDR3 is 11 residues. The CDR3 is CASRGEGEQYF. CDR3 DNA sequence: TGTGCCAGTCGGGGGGAAGGAGAGCAGTACTTC.

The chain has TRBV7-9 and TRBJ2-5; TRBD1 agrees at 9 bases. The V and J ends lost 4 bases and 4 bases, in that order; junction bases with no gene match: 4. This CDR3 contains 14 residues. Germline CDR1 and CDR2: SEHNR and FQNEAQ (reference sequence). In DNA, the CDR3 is TGTGCCAGCAGCTCAAAGGGACAGGGAGAGACCCAGTACTTC. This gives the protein CASSSKGQGETQYF.

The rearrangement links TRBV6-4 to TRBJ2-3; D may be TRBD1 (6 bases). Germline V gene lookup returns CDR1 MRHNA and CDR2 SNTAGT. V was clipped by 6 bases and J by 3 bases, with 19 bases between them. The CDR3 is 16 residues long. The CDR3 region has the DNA TGTGCCAGCAGGGATACAGGGTATGGTAGGACAGATACGCAGTATTTT. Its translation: CASRDTGYGRTDTQYF.

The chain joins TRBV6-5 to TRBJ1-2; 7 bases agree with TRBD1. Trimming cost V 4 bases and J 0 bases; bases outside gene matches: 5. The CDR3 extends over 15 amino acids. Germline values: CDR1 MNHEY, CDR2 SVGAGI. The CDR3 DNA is TGTGCCAGCAGTTCGGGACAGCCAGCTAACTATGGCTACACCTTC. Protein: CASSSGQPANYGYTF.

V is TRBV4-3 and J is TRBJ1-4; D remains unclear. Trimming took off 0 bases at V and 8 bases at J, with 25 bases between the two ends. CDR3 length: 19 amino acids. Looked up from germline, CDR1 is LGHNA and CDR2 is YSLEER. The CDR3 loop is CASSQDIRTVGSGREKLFF. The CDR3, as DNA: TGCGCCAGCAGCCAAGATATTAGGACGGTGGGATCGGGAAGAGAAAAACTGTTTTTT.

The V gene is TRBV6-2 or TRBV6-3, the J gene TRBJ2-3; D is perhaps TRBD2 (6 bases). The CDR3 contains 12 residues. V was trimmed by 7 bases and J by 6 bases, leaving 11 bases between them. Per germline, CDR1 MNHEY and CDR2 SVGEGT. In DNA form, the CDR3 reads TGTGCCAGCACTTATGGGGGGGATACGCAGTATTTT. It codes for CASTYGGDTQYF.

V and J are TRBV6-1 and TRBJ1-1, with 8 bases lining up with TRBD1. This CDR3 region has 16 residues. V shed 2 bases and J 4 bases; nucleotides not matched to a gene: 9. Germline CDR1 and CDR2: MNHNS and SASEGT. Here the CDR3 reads CASSEQGRQGSTEAFF. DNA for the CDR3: TGTGCCAGCAGTGAACAGGGGCGACAGGGGAGCACTGAAGCTTTCTTT.

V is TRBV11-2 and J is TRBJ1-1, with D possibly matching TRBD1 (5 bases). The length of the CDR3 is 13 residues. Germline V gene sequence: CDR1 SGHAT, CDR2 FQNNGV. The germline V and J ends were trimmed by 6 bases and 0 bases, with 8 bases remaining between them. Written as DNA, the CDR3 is TGTGCCAGCAGTCGGGGGATGAACACTGAAGCTTTCTTT. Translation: CASSRGMNTEAFF.